This T cell receptor (beta chain) comes out of a study of regulatory dendritic cells for organ transplantation. Broader study findings: Memory CD8+ T cells were the most oligoclonal; naive cells were highly diverse. Resting memory CD8+ T cells held the most alloreactive clonotypes. Mature dendritic cells appeared to drive more memory CD8+ clonal expansion than regulatory ones.

On this clone: Its antigen is undetermined.

Memory T cells were CD45RO+, naive were CD45RA+, sorted by FACS. Profiled with immunoSEQ multiplex PCR; TCRdb holds only in-frame clones, not every one. The data contain 30,000 or so clones, roughly 80% of them seen just once; the ten biggest clones take up around 0.093%. Sequenced sample: naive CD4+ T cells from blood. Stated subset: CD45RA+ naive T cells. The sequence was obtained from a human donor in good health.

The CDR3 coding sequence is TGTGCCAGCAGTGAAAGGCAGGGGATTACCTATGGCTACACCTTC. This codes for CASSERQGITYGYTF. This chain links TRBV2 with TRBJ1-2; a weak D match, TRBD1 (6 bases). Per the germline V gene, CDR1 is SNHLY and CDR2 is FYNNEI. This CDR3 comprises 15 residues. V shed 2 bases and J shed 4 bases, with 14 bases lying between them.